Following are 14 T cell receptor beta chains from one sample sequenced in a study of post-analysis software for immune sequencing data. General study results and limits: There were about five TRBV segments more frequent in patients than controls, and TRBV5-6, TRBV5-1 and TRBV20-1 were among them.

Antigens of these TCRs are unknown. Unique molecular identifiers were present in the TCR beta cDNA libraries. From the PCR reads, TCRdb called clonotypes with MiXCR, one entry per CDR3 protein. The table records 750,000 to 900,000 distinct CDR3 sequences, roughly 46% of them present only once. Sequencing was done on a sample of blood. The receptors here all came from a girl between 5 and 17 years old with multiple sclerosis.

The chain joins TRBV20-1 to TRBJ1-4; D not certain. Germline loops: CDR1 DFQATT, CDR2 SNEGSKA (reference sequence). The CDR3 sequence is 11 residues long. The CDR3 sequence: CSPLANEKLFF. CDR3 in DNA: TGCAGCCCCCTGGCTAATGAAAAACTGTTTTTT.

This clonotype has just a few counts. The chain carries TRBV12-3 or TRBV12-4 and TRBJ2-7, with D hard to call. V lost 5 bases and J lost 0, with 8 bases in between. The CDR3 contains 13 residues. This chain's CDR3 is CASSPANSYEQYF. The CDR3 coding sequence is TGTGCCAGCAGTCCCGCGAACTCCTACGAGCAGTACTTC.

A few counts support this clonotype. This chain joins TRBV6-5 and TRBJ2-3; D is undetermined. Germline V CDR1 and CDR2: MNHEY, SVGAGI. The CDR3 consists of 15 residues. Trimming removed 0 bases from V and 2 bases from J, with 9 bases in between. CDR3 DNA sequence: TGTGCCAGCAGTTACTCGGCAGGTCCCACAGATACGCAGTATTTT. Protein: CASSYSAGPTDTQYF.

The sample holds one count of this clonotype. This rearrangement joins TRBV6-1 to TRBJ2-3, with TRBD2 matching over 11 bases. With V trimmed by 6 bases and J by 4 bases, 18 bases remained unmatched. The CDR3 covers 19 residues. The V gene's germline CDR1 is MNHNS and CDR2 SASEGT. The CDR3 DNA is TGTGCCAGCAGGCCCTACGGGACTAGCGGTACCCTTAGCGCAGATACGCAGTATTTT. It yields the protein CASRPYGTSGTLSADTQYF.

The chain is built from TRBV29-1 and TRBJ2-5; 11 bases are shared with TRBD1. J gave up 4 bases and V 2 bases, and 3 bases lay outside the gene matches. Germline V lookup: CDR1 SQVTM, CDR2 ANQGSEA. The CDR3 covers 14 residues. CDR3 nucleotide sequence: TGCAGCGTTGAAAGGACAGGGGGCTCAGAGACCCAGTACTTC. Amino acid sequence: CSVERTGGSETQYF.

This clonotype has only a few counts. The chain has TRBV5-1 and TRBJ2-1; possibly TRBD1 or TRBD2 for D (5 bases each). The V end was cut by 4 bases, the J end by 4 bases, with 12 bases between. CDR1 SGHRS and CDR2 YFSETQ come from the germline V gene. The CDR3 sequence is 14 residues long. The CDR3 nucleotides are TGCGCCAGCAGCCGGGACCCCGGATACAATGAGCAGTTCTTC. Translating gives CASSRDPGYNEQFF.

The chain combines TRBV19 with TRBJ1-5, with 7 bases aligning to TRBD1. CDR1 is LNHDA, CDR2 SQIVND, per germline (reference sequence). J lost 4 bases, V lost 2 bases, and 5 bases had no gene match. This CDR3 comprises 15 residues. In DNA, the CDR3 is TGTGCCAGTAGTATATTGCGGGACAGAAATCAGCCCCAGCATTTT. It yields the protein CASSILRDRNQPQHF.

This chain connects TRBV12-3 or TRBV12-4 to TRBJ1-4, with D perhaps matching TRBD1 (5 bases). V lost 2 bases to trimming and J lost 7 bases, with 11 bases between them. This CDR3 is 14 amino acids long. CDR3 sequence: CASSLSGLSEKLFF. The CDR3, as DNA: TGTGCCAGCAGTTTATCAGGGTTAAGTGAAAAACTGTTTTTT.

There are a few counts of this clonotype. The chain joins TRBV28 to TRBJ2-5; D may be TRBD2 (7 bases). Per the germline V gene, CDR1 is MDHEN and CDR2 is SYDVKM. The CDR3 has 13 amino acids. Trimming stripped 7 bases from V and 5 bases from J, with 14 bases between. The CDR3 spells CASTSGGSETQYF. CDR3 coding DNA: TGTGCCAGCACGTCGGGGGGCTCGGAGACCCAGTACTTC.

This CDR3 reads CSVAEGTDTQYF. CDR3 coding DNA: TGCAGCGTTGCGGAAGGCACAGATACGCAGTATTTT. The chain is built from TRBV29-1 and TRBJ2-3; D is undetermined. The length of the CDR3 is 12 residues. Looked up from germline, CDR1 is SQVTM and CDR2 is ANQGSEA. Trimming cost V 4 bases and J 1 base, with 6 bases left between them.

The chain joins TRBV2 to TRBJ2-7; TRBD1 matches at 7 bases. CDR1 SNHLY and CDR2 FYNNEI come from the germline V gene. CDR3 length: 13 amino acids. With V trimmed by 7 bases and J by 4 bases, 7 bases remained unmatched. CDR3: CASTWDSRYEQYF. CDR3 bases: TGTGCCAGCACCTGGGACAGCCGATACGAGCAGTACTTC. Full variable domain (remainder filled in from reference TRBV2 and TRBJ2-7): EPEVTQTPSHQVTQMGQEVILRCVPISNHLYFYWYRQILGQKVEFLVSFYNNEISEKSEIFDDQFSVERPDGSNFTLKIRSTKLEDSAMYFCASTWDSRYEQYFGPGTRLTVT.

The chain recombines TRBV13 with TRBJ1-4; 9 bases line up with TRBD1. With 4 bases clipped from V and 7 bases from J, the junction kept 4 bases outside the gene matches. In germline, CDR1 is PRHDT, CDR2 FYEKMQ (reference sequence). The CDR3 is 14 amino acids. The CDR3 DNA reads TGTGCCAGCAGCTCCCGGGACAGGGTTGAAAAACTGTTTTTT. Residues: CASSSRDRVEKLFF.

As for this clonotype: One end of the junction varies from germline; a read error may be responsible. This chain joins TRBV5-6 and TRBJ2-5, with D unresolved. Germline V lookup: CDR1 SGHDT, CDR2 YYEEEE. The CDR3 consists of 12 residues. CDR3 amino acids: CVSSMRTETQYF. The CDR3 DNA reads TGTGTCAGCAGCATGCGCACAGAGACCCAGTACTTC. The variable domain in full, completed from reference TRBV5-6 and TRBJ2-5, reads DAGVTQSPTHLIKTRGQQVTLRCSPKSGHDTVSWYQQALGQGPQFIFQYYEEEERQRGNFPDRFSGHQFPNYSSELNVNALLLGDSALYLCVSSMRTETQYFGPGTRLLVL.

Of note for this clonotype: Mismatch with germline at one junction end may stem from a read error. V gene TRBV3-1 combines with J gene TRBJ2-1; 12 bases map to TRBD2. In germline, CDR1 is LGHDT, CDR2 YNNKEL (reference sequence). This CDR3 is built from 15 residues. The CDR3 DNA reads TGTGCCAGCAGCCCCCCTAGCGGGGGGGACAATGAGCGGTTCTTC. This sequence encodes CASSPPSGGDNERFF.